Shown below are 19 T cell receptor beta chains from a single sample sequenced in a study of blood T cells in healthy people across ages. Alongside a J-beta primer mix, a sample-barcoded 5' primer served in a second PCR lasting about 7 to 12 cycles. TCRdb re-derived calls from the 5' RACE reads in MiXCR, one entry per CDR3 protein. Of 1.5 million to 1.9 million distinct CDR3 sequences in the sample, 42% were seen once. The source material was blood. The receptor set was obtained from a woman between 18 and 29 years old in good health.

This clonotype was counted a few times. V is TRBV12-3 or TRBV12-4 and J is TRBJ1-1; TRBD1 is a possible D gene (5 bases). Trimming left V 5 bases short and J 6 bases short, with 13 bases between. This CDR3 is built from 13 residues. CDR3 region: CASSPWRQSEAFF. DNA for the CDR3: TGTGCCAGCAGTCCATGGCGACAGTCTGAAGCTTTCTTT.

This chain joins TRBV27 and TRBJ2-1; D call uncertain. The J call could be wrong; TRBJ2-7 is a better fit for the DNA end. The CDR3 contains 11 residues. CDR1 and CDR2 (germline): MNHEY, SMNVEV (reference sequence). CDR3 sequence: CASRNSNEQYF. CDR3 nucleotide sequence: TGTGCCAGCAGAAATTCCAATGAGCAGTACTTC.

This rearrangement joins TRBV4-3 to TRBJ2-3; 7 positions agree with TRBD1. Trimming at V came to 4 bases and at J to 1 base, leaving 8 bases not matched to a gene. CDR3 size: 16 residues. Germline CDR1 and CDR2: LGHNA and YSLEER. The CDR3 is CASSLLGQAGTDTQYF. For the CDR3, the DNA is TGCGCCAGCAGCCTTCTCGGACAGGCCGGCACAGATACGCAGTATTTT.

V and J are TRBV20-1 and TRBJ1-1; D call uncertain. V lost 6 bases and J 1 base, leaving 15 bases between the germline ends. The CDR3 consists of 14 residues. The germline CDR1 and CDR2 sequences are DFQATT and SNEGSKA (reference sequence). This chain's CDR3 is CSALIGNPNTEAFF. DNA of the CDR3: TGCAGTGCACTGATAGGGAATCCGAACACTGAAGCTTTCTTT.

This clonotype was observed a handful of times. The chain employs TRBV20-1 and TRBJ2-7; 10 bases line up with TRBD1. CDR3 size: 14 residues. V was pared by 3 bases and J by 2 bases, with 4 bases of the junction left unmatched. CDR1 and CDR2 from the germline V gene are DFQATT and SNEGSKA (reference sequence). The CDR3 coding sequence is TGCAGTGCTAGCGACAGGGGGCTTACCTACGAGCAGTACTTC. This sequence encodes CSASDRGLTYEQYF.

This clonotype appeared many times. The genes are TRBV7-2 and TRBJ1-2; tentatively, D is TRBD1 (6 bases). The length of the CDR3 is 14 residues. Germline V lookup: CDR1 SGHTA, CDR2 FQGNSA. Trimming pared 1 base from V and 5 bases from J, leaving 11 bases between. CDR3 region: CASSLGPGEYGYTF. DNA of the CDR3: TGTGCCAGCAGCTTAGGCCCAGGGGAGTATGGCTACACCTTC.

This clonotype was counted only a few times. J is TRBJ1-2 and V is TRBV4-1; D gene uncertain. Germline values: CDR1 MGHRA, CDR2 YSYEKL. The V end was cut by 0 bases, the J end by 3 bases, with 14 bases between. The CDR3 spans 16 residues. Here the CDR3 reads CASSQDGLGRDYGYTF. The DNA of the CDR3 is TGCGCCAGCAGCCAAGACGGGCTTGGTAGGGACTATGGCTACACCTTC.

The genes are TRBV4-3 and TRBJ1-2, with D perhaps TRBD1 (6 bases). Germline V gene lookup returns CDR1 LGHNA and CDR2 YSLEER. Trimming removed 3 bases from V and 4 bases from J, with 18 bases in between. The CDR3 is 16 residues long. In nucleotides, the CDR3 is TGCGCCAGCAGCCAGGCCCTCTCGACAGGAATCTATGGCTACACCTTC. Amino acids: CASSQALSTGIYGYTF.

Written as DNA, the CDR3 is TGTGCCAGCAGCTTGGACAGACGGGGGCGGGCCACTGAAGCTTTCTTT. Translating it yields CASSLDRRGRATEAFF. The chain joins TRBV7-2 to TRBJ1-1, with TRBD1 as a possible D gene (6 bases). The germline CDR1 and CDR2 sequences are SGHTA and FQGNSA. The CDR3 extends over 16 amino acids. Between the trimmed V and J ends, which lost 3 bases and 4 bases, there was a span of 18 bases.

This CDR3 is CASSERGSHQEQYF. For the CDR3, the DNA is TGTGCCAGCAGTGAACGGGGCAGCCACCAGGAGCAGTACTTC. The V gene is TRBV6-1, the J gene TRBJ2-7; TRBD1 or TRBD2 may be the D gene (5 bases each). The CDR3 is 14 amino acids. Trimming removed 2 bases at V and 7 bases at J, with 15 bases between. CDR1 is MNHNS, CDR2 SASEGT, per germline.

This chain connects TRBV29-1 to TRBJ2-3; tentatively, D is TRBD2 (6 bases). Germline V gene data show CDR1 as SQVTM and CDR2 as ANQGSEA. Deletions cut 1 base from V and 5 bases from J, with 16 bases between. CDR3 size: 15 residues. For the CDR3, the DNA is TGCAGCGTTGAAGGGGGACTCAGGGATTTAGATACGCAGTATTTT. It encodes CSVEGGLRDLDTQYF.

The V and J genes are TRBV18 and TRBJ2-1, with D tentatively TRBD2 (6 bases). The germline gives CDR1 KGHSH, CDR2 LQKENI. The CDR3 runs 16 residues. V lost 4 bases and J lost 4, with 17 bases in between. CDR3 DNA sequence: TGTGCCAGCTCACTCGCCGGAGGGGCATTATACAATGAGCAGTTCTTC. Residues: CASSLAGGALYNEQFF.

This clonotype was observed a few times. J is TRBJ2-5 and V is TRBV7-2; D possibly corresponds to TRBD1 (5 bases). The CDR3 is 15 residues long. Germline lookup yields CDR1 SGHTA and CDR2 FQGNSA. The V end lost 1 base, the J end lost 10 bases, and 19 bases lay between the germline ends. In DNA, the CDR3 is TGTGCCAGCAGCTTAGACCAGGGAATTGTACTTGACCAGTACTTC. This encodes CASSLDQGIVLDQYF.

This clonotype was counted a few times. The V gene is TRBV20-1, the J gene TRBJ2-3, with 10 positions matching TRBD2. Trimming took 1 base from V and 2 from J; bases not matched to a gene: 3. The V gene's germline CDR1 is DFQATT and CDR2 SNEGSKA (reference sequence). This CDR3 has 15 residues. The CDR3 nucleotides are TGCAGTGCTAGAGGGACTAGCGGAACCACAGATACGCAGTATTTT. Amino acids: CSARGTSGTTDTQYF.

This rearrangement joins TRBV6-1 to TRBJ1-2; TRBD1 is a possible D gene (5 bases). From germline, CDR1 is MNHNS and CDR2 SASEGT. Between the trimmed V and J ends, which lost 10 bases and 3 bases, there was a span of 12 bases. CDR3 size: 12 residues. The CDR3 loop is CAIKDTYYGYTF. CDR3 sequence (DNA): TGTGCCATAAAGGACACTTACTATGGCTACACCTTC.

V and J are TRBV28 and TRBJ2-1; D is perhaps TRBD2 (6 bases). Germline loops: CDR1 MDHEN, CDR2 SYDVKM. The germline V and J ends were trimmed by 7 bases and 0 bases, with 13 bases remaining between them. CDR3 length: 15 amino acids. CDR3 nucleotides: TGTGCCAGCATCGTAGCGGCGAGCTCCTACAATGAGCAGTTCTTC. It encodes CASIVAASSYNEQFF. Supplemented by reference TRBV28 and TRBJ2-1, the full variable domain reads DVKVTQSSRYLVKRTGEKVFLECVQDMDHENMFWYRQDPGLGLRLIYFSYDVKMKEKGDIPEGYSVSREKKERFSLILESASTNQTSMYLCASIVAASSYNEQFFGPGTRLTVL.

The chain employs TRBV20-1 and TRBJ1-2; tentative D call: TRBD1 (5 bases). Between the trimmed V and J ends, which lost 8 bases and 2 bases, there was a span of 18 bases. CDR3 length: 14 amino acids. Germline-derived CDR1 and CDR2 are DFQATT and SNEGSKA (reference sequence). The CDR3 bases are TGCAGTACAAGAGGTGGGGCGGGGAACTATGGCTACACCTTC. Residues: CSTRGGAGNYGYTF.

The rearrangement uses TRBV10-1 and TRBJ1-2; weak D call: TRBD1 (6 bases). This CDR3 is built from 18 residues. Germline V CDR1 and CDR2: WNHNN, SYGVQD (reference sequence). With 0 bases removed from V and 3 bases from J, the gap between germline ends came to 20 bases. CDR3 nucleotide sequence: TGCGCCAGCAGTGAGTCCGTTGGCAGGAGGAAGGGGGACTATGGCTACACCTTC. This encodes CASSESVGRRKGDYGYTF.

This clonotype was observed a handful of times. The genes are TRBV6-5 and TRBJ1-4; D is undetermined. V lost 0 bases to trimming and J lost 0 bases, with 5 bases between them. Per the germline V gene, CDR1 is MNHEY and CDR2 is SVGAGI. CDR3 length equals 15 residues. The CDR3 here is CASSYSPTTNEKLFF. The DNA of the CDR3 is TGTGCCAGCAGTTACTCCCCCACAACTAATGAAAAACTGTTTTTT.